One sample yielded the 26 T cell receptor beta chains listed below, sequenced in a study of blood T cell repertoires in COVID-19. Sequenced by immunoSEQ multiplex PCR; TCRdb stores in-frame clones only, minus some. Among 63,000 or so clones, 86% were seen once, and the ten largest hold around 4.2%. Sequences were obtained from peripheral blood. These receptors originate from a man aged 65-85 years with active COVID-19.

The sample holds one count of this clone. The rearrangement uses TRBV5-4 and TRBJ2-7; 8 nucleotides agree with TRBD2. The CDR3 sequence is 14 residues long. V was pared by 3 bases and J by 9 bases, with 11 bases of the junction left unmatched. CDR1 and CDR2 (germline): SGHNT, YYREEE (reference sequence). CDR3 nucleotides: TGTGCCAGCAGCTGGGACGGAAGCGGGAGCTGGCAGTACTTC. It encodes CASSWDGSGSWQYF.

In DNA, the CDR3 is TGTGCCAGCCCCAGCGGGGGGACGAACACCGGGGAGCTGTTTTTT. It yields the protein CASPSGGTNTGELFF. V is TRBV18 and J is TRBJ2-2; TRBD2 matches 9 bases. Losses at the gene ends were 8 bases for V and 0 bases for J; bases not matched to a gene: 4. This CDR3 spans 15 amino acids. Germline CDR1 reads KGHSH; CDR2 reads LQKENI.

V gene TRBV28 combines with J gene TRBJ2-3; the match to TRBD2 covers 13 bases. Germline CDR1 reads MDHEN; CDR2 reads SYDVKM. This CDR3 comprises 16 residues. V was pared by 6 bases and J by 1 base, with 4 bases of the junction left unmatched. The DNA of the CDR3 is TGTGCCAGCAGGACACTAGCGGGAGGGGGCACAGATACGCAGTATTTT. Protein product: CASRTLAGGGTDTQYF.

The chain joins TRBV19 to TRBJ2-7; TRBD2 aligns across 8 bases. This CDR3 has 14 amino acids. With V trimmed by 8 bases and J by 0 bases, 6 bases remained unmatched. CDR1 and CDR2 (germline): LNHDA, SQIVND (reference sequence). The CDR3 protein is CASGAGGRSYEQYF. CDR3 DNA sequence: TGTGCCAGTGGCGCGGGAGGCCGCTCCTACGAGCAGTACTTC.

The V and J genes are TRBV15 and TRBJ2-7, with D perhaps matching TRBD2 (6 bases). The CDR3 sequence is 15 residues long. V lost 3 bases, J lost 2 bases, and 14 bases lay in between. CDR1 and CDR2 from the germline V gene are LNHNV and YYDKDF (reference sequence). CDR3 sequence reads: CATSRGGVGTYEQYF. CDR3 nucleotides: TGTGCCACCAGCAGGGGGGGTGTTGGGACCTACGAGCAGTACTTC.

This rearrangement joins TRBV5-1 to TRBJ2-5, with 15 bases aligning to TRBD2. Losses at the gene ends were 6 bases for V and 5 bases for J; bases not matched to a gene: 5. CDR1 and CDR2 from the germline V gene are SGHRS and YFSETQ. This CDR3 has 15 amino acids. CDR3 in DNA: TGCGCCAGCACCGGACTAGCGGGAGGGAGGGAGACCCAGTACTTC. This sequence encodes CASTGLAGGRETQYF. The whole variable domain, filled in from reference TRBV5-1 and TRBJ2-5, reads KAGVTQTPRYLIKTRGQQVTLSCSPISGHRSVSWYQQTPGQGLQFLFEYFSETQRNKGNFPGRFSGRQFSNSRSEMNVSTLELGDSALYLCASTGLAGGRETQYFGPGTRLLVL.

The chain recombines TRBV6-5 with TRBJ2-7; 12 bases are a match to TRBD1. The CDR3 is 14 residues long. With 6 bases clipped from V and 3 bases from J, the junction kept 3 bases outside the gene matches. The germline V gene has CDR1 MNHEY and CDR2 SVGAGI. In DNA form, the CDR3 reads TGTGCCAGCAGCCGGGACAGGGGGCTCTACGAGCAGTACTTC. Encoded protein: CASSRDRGLYEQYF.

The chain employs TRBV14 and TRBJ1-6; 8 bases match TRBD1. Germline V gives CDR1 SGHDN, CDR2 FVKESK. V shed 4 bases, J shed 10 bases, and the junction held 6 bases outside the gene matches. The CDR3 is 14 residues long. The chain's CDR3 is CASSRDRGPSPLHF. The CDR3, as DNA: TGTGCCAGCAGCCGAGACAGGGGTCCCTCACCCCTCCACTTT.

In DNA form, the CDR3 reads TGTGCCAGTAGTATACCCCGGGACAGCCTATATAATTCACCCCTCCACTTT. It is translated as CASSIPRDSLYNSPLHF. V is TRBV19 and J is TRBJ1-6; 7 bases map to TRBD1. The CDR3 totals 17 residues. The J segment lost 4 bases and the V segment lost 2 bases, leaving 8 bases of the junction unmatched. Germline CDR1 and CDR2: LNHDA and SQIVND (reference sequence).

V gene TRBV10-3 combines with J gene TRBJ2-1; D is unclear. V was pared by 3 bases and J by 9 bases, with 9 bases between. This CDR3 has 12 residues. The germline gives CDR1 ENHRY, CDR2 SYGVKD. DNA for the CDR3: TGTGCCATCAGTGACATGTCGGGTGAGCAGTTCTTC. Encoded protein: CAISDMSGEQFF.

The chain has TRBV2 and TRBJ2-7; the D gene is possibly TRBD2 (5 bases). Germline CDR1 and CDR2: SNHLY and FYNNEI. This CDR3 region has 13 residues. V gave up 5 bases and J gave up 1 base, with 9 bases separating them. The CDR3 spells CASSTRASYEQYF. The CDR3 DNA sequence: TGTGCCAGCAGTACTAGGGCATCCTACGAGCAGTACTTC.

This sequence joins TRBV4-2 and TRBJ2-5; TRBD2 might be the D (6 bases). The germline V gene has CDR1 LGHNA and CDR2 YNFKEQ. The CDR3 consists of 13 residues. Between the trimmed V and J ends, which lost 2 bases and 14 bases, there was a span of 18 bases. CDR3 nucleotide sequence: TGTGCCAGCAGCCAACCCCCTGTGGGACTCCCATACTTC. This gives the protein CASSQPPVGLPYF.

This clone was seen just once. V and J are TRBV5-4 and TRBJ2-3, with 7 bases fitting TRBD2. The CDR3 totals 15 residues. Looked up from germline, CDR1 is SGHNT and CDR2 is YYREEE (reference sequence). With V trimmed by 4 bases and J by 6 bases, 11 bases remained unmatched. The CDR3 DNA reads as TGTGCCAGCAGCCCAGGACTAGAGTCTGGGGATACGCAGTATTTT. Encoded protein: CASSPGLESGDTQYF.

This clone was detected only once. V usage is TRBV5-1 and J usage is TRBJ2-1; D gene ambiguous. Germline V gives CDR1 SGHRS, CDR2 YFSETQ. Trimming shortened V by 3 bases and J by 9 bases, and 10 bases separated the two germline ends. The CDR3 extends over 12 amino acids. Here the CDR3 DNA reads TGCGCCAGCAGCTCCGGTCCCCGTGAGCAGTTCTTC. The encoded protein is CASSSGPREQFF. Variable domain in full (rest from reference TRBV5-1 and TRBJ2-1): KAGVTQTPRYLIKTRGQQVTLSCSPISGHRSVSWYQQTPGQGLQFLFEYFSETQRNKGNFPGRFSGRQFSNSRSEMNVSTLELGDSALYLCASSSGPREQFFGPGTRLTVL.

This clone was detected once. The V and J genes are TRBV2 and TRBJ1-5; D is unclear. Between the trimmed V and J ends, which lost 6 bases and 0 bases, there was a span of 9 bases. The CDR3 is 14 amino acids. Germline CDR1 is SNHLY and CDR2 is FYNNEI. CDR3 protein: CASRVDYSNQPQHF. The DNA for the CDR3 is TGTGCCAGCAGGGTAGACTATAGCAATCAGCCCCAGCATTTT.

This sequence joins TRBV5-1 and TRBJ2-1; a weak D match, TRBD2 (5 bases). Trimming cost V 4 bases and J 5 bases, with 10 bases left between them. The CDR3 spans 13 residues. Germline V CDR1 and CDR2: SGHRS, YFSETQ. The CDR3 sequence: CASSAGLHNEQFF. Here the CDR3 DNA reads TGCGCCAGCAGCGCAGGACTGCACAATGAGCAGTTCTTC.

The chain carries TRBV5-8 and TRBJ1-5; D is unresolved. The CDR3 runs to 15 residues. Germline V gene lookup returns CDR1 SGHTS and CDR2 YDEGEE. Trimming removed 4 bases from V and 1 base from J, with 12 bases in between. CDR3: CASSREVGSNQPQHF. DNA of the CDR3: TGTGCCAGCAGCCGGGAGGTGGGAAGCAATCAGCCCCAGCATTTT.

The J gene is TRBJ1-1, the V gene TRBV11-3; TRBD1 might be the D (6 bases). Looked up from germline, CDR1 is SGHNT and CDR2 is YENEEA. The CDR3 extends over 14 amino acids. Trimming removed 1 base from V and 5 bases from J, with 11 bases in between. CDR3 in amino acids: CASSLVGGSTEAFF. The CDR3 bases are TGTGCCAGCAGCTTAGTTGGGGGCTCGACTGAAGCTTTCTTT.

The chain couples TRBV20-1 to TRBJ2-1; D remains ambiguous. The CDR3 is 11 amino acids. CDR1 DFQATT and CDR2 SNEGSKA come from the germline V gene (reference sequence). V was clipped by 1 base and J by 5 bases, with 3 bases between them. The CDR3 here is CSARADNEQFF. The CDR3 nucleotides read TGCAGTGCTAGAGCAGACAATGAGCAGTTCTTC.

The chain carries TRBV3-1 (or the pseudogene TRBV3-2) and TRBJ2-4, with D possibly matching TRBD2 (8 bases). Germline V gene lookup returns CDR1 LGHDT and CDR2 YNNKEL (reference sequence). Trimming cost V 4 bases and J 6 bases, with 22 bases left between them. There are 17 residues in the CDR3. The CDR3: CASSPRQGGGPGNIQYF. CDR3 in DNA: TGTGCCAGCAGCCCCCGACAGGGCGGGGGGCCCGGAAACATTCAGTACTTC.

The chain combines TRBV30 with TRBJ1-5, with unresolved D. V lost 2 bases and J lost 9, with 11 bases in between. CDR1 and CDR2 from the germline V gene are GTSNPN and SVGIG (reference sequence). The CDR3 has 12 residues. The CDR3 protein is CAWSPDRGPQHF. Written as DNA, the CDR3 is TGTGCCTGGAGTCCGGACCGGGGGCCCCAGCATTTT.

The rearrangement uses TRBV10-3 and TRBJ2-2; 8 bases are shared with TRBD1. With 2 bases clipped from V and 2 bases from J, the junction kept 16 bases outside the gene matches. This CDR3 comprises 20 residues. Per germline, CDR1 ENHRY and CDR2 SYGVKD. The CDR3 here is CAISESFGQGAFPNTGELFF. CDR3 in DNA: TGTGCCATCAGTGAGAGTTTCGGGCAGGGGGCATTCCCCAACACCGGGGAGCTGTTTTTT.

J is TRBJ2-7 and V is TRBV5-4; TRBD2 matches 10 bases. The CDR3 contains 15 residues. Germline CDR1 and CDR2: SGHNT and YYREEE (reference sequence). V was pared by 0 bases and J by 7 bases, with 7 bases of the junction left unmatched. This CDR3 is CASSLGLAGVLEQYF. The DNA of the CDR3 is TGTGCCAGCAGCTTGGGGCTAGCGGGAGTCTTGGAGCAGTACTTC.

The chain uses TRBV5-1 and TRBJ2-7, with TRBD2 matching over 9 bases. The V and J ends lost 0 bases and 5 bases, in that order; junction bases with no gene match: 6. CDR1 is SGHRS, CDR2 YFSETQ, per germline. The CDR3 is made up of 15 amino acids. The CDR3 is CASSLGAGGTNEQYF. The CDR3 DNA follows: TGCGCCAGCAGCTTGGGTGCGGGGGGGACTAACGAGCAGTACTTC.

The V and J genes are TRBV12-5 and TRBJ1-5; no clear D. CDR1 and CDR2 from the germline V gene are LGHNT and FRNRAP. This CDR3 spans 13 amino acids. V lost 2 bases to trimming and J lost 3 bases, with 5 bases between them. The CDR3 loop is CASGLWLNQPQHF. DNA for the CDR3: TGTGCTAGTGGTTTGTGGCTCAATCAGCCCCAGCATTTT.

The rearrangement uses TRBV28 and TRBJ2-3; a weak D match, TRBD2 (8 bases). V shed 7 bases and J shed 2 bases, with 25 bases lying between them. The CDR3 has 18 amino acids. Germline CDR1 and CDR2: MDHEN and SYDVKM. CDR3 nucleotides: TGTGCCAGCACCCCCCCGGGTTTTCGGGAGGGGGCCACAGATACGCAGTATTTT. Translation gives CASTPPGFREGATDTQYF.